Sequencing of this T cell receptor beta chain was carried out in a study of blood T cell repertoires in COVID-19. Study-wide context: Acute and convalescent COVID-19 samples came from the United States, Italy and Spain. PBMCs, B-cell-depleted T cells, or T cells provided the cDNA or gDNA that made up the material.

Under the authors' procedure: Reference gene primer amplification gave estimated nucleated cell counts. The assay was immunoSEQ multiplex PCR, and TCRdb's table has in-frame clones only and misses some. V, J and clone size were drawn from that table, and D and trimming were deduced from the DNA. Of roughly 87,000 clones listed, more than 75% are singletons. V gave up 6 bases and J gave up 2 bases; unmatched junction bases: 11. This CDR3 is 16 amino acids long. CDR1 is MDHEN, CDR2 SYDVKM, per germline. This sequence was found in a human donor in a cohort sampled during active COVID-19. The sample taken for sequencing was peripheral blood. This chain joins TRBV28 and TRBJ1-2; 8 bases line up with TRBD1. The CDR3 nucleotides read TGTGCCAGCAGCCGACCTCAGGGGGCGAGGAACTATGGCTACACCTTC. It yields the protein CASSRPQGARNYGYTF.